This T cell receptor (beta chain) appears in the sequencing data of a study of technical replicates of blood from a handful of donors. Deletions cut 0 bases from V and 5 bases from J, with 14 bases between. This CDR3 has 16 residues. Per germline, CDR1 MNHEY and CDR2 SMNVEV (reference sequence). This table comes from immunoSEQ multiplex PCR, and its TCRdb copy is limited to in-frame clones, with some not included. Altogether about 12,000 clones are present, 79% being singletons, with the ten largest covering roughly 14%. The V call is TRBV27, the J call TRBJ1-5; D gene ambiguous. This sequence was found in a human donor in good health. Input material: PBMCs. The CDR3 DNA reads TGTGCCAGCAGTTTATCGGTAGGGAGGGTAGATCAGCCCCAGCATTTT. It codes for CASSLSVGRVDQPQHF.